This T cell receptor (beta chain) was recovered during a study of CD8 T cells in ankylosing spondylitis. TCRdb re-analysed the 5' RACE reads in MiXCR, keeping a single row per CDR3 protein. The sample lists roughly 240,000 distinct CDR3 sequences; 7.5% to 9.5% were seen once. Study-wide results and caveats: Past research had described some motif variants in reactive arthritis synovial fluid and blood.

As concerns this clonotype: Its specificity is unknown. A much more abundant neighbour one base away suggests this may be a read error.

The CDR3 runs 10 residues. CDR1 and CDR2 from the germline V gene are DFQATT and SNEGSKA (reference sequence). The sequence was obtained from a female donor with ankylosing spondylitis or in good health (not recorded which). The sample comprised blood, either unsorted or a sorted T cell fraction (not recorded which). The rearrangement links TRBV20-1 to TRBJ2-4; D not certain. This CDR3 is CSAARNIQHF. In nucleotides, the CDR3 is TGCAGTGCTGCCAGGAACATTCAGCACTTC.